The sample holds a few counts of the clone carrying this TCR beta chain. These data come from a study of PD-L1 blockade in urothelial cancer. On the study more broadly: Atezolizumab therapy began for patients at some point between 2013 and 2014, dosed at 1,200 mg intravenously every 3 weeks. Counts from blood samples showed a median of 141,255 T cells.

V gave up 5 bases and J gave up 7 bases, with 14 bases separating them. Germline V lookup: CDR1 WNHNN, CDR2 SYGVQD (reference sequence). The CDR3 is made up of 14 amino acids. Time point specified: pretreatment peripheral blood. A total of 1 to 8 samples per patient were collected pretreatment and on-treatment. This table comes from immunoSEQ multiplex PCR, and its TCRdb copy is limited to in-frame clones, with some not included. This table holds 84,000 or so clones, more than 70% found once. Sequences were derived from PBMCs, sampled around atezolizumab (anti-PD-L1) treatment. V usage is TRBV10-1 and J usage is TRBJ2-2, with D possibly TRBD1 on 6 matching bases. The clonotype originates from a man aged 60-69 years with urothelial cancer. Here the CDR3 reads CASSTTGISGELFF. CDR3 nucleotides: TGCGCCAGCAGTACAACAGGGATTAGCGGGGAGCTGTTTTTT.